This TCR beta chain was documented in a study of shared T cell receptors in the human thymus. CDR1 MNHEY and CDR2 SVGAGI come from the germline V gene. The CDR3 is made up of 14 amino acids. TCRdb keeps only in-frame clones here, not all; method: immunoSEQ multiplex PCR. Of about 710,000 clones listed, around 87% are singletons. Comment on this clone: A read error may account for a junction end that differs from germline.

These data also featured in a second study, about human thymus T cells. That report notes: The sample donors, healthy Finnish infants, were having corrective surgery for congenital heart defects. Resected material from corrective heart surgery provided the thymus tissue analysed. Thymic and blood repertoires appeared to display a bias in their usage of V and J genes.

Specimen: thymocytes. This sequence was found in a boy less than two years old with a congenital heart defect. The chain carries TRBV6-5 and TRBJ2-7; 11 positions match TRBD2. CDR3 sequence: CASRRSGRAYEQHF. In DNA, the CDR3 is TGTGCCAGCAGACGTAGCGGGAGGGCCTACGAGCAGCACTTC.